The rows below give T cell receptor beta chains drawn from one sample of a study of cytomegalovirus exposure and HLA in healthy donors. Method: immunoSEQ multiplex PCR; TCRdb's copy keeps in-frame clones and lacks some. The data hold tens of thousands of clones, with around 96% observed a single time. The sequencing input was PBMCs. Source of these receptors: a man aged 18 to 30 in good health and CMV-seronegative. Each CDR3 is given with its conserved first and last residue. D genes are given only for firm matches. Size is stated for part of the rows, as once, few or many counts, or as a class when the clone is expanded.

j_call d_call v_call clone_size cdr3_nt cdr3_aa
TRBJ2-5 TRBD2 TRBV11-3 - TGTGCCAGCAGCTTATCAGCGGGGGGCTCCCAAGAGACCCAGTACTTC CASSLSAGGSQETQYF
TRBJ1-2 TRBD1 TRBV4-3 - TGCGCCAGCAGCCAATCTCAGGGGACAGGGGTTCGTGGCTACACCTTC CASSQSQGTGVRGYTF
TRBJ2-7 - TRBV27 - TGTGCCAGCAGGGAACCCGGGATAGGCTCCTACGAGCAGTACTTC CASREPGIGSYEQYF
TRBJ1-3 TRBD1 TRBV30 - TGTGCCTGGAGTAATATGGTGAACAGGGGGCGAAATCGCTCTGGAAACACCATATATTTT CAWSNMVNRGRNRSGNTIYF
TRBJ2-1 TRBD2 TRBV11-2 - TGTGCCAGCAGCTTAATCGGGAGGGCCCTGGAATCCTACAATGAGCAGTTCTTC CASSLIGRALESYNEQFF
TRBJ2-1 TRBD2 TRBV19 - TGTGCCAGTAGTATGGGGGGGAACTCCTACAATGAGCAGTTCTTC CASSMGGNSYNEQFF
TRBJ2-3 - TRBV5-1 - TGCGCCAGCAGCTTGCTCGCTAGCGTTAGCACAGATACGCAGTATTTT CASSLLASVSTDTQYF
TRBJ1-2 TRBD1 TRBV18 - TGTGCCAGCTCACCATCAGGGGGCACCGTTGGCTACACCTTC CASSPSGGTVGYTF
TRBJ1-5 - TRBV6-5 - TGTGCCAGCAGTTACTCTAGGCAGGGGCACCAGCCCCAGCATTTT CASSYSRQGHQPQHF
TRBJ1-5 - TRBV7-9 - TGTGCCAGCAGCTCCCGCGGGGGCAATCAGCCCCAGCATTTT CASSSRGGNQPQHF
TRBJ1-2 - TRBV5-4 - TGTGCCAGCAGGTCAAAAACTACATGGGGGGGAGATGGCTACACCTTC CASRSKTTWGGDGYTF
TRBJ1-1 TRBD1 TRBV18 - TGTGCCAGCTCAGCCCGGGACAGCACTGAAGCTTTCTTT CASSARDSTEAFF
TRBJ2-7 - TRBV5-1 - TGCGCCAGCAGCTTTACTACACCGTACGAGCAGTACTTC CASSFTTPYEQYF
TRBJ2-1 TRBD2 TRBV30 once TGTGCCTGGAGCCTTACTAGCGGGAATGAGCAGTTCTTC CAWSLTSGNEQFF
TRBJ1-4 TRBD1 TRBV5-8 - TGTGCCAGCAGCTTCCAGGGGGTTACTAATGAAAAACTGTTTTTT CASSFQGVTNEKLFF
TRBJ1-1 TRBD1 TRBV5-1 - TGCGCCAGCAGAATAGGGCTTGTGTTGGGGACAGAGAACACTGAAGCTTTCTTT CASRIGLVLGTENTEAFF
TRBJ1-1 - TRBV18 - TGTGCCAGCTCACAGGGGCTAAACACTGAAGCTTTCTTT CASSQGLNTEAFF
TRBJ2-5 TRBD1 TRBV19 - TGTGCCAGTAGAGCGCAGGGGGAAGAGACCCAGTACTTC CASRAQGEETQYF
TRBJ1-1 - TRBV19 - TGTGCCAGTATTGGCCTGAACACTGAAGCTTTCTTT CASIGLNTEAFF
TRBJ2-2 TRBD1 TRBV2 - TGTGCCAGCACACCGAACCTAGGACAGGGGAGAACCGGGGAGCTGTTTTTT CASTPNLGQGRTGELFF
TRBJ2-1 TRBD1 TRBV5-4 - TGTGCCAGCAGCTTGAAAACAGGGGTCGGCAATGAGCAGTTCTTC CASSLKTGVGNEQFF
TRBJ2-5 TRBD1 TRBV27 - TGTGCCAGCAGTTTTGGGGACAGGGGTGGAGAGACCCAGTACTTC CASSFGDRGGETQYF
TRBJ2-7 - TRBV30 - TGTGCCTGGAGTGTACGTAGGCAGGGTGACGAGCAGTACTTC CAWSVRRQGDEQYF
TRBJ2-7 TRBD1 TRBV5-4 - TGTGCCAGCAGCCAACCGCCCGGGACAGGGGTCCGGGAGCAGTACTTC CASSQPPGTGVREQYF
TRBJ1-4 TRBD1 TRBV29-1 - TGCATTTCTAACCCTGGACAGGGGGCGCTGGAGACGGAAAAACTGTTTTTT CISNPGQGALETEKLFF
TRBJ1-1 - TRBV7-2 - TGTGCCAGCAGCCAAGCACGCAATTTGAACACTGAAGCTTTCTTT CASSQARNLNTEAFF
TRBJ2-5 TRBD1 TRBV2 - TGTGCCAGCGGGGACAGGGGAGAGACCCAGTACTTC CASGDRGETQYF
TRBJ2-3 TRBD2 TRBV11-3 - TGTGCCAGCAGCCTACTAGCGGGAGACGGAGATACGCAGTATTTT CASSLLAGDGDTQYF
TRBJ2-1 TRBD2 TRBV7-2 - TGTGCCAGCTTGCCAGGCGGGAGCTCCTACAATGAGCAGTTCTTC CASLPGGSSYNEQFF